This TCR beta chain is drawn from a study of T-cell reconstitution after alpha-beta-depleted transplantation in children. TCRbeta library construction was performed incorporating unique molecular identifiers. From the PCR reads, TCRdb called clonotypes with MiXCR, one entry per CDR3 protein. The repertoire has a few hundred thousand distinct CDR3 sequences, about an eighth of them found once; the top ten carry about 5.4%. The sample holds many counts of this clonotype. The CDR3 consists of 15 residues. The V end was cut by 6 bases, the J end by 8 bases, with 20 bases between. The germline CDR1 and CDR2 sequences are SNHLY and FYNNEI.

The rearrangement uses TRBV2 and TRBJ2-1; perhaps TRBD1 as D (6 bases). Sample: PBMCs from the stem cell graft donor, taken from the stem cell graft. This receptor was taken from a human donor who donated a stem cell graft to a child with combined immunodeficiency. The CDR3 reads CASRESGQFVYEQFF. The CDR3 DNA sequence: TGTGCCAGCAGAGAATCTGGACAGTTCGTGTATGAGCAGTTCTTC.